The next 23 T cell receptor beta chains were all read from a single sample in a study of beta chain features in type 1 diabetes. Every bit of the isolated RNA underwent reverse transcription, so sequencing read expressed TCRB transcripts. The data were produced by immunoSEQ multiplex PCR, yet TCRdb's version contains in-frame clones alone and is incomplete. The table shows about 180,000 clones, with about 13% occurring only once. Sequencing was carried out using central memory CD4+ T cells from blood. The receptors were sampled from a woman under 30 in good health.

The rearrangement joins TRBV27 to TRBJ2-3; the match to TRBD1 covers 8 bases. The CDR3 runs to 15 residues. Germline trimming cut 5 bases from V and 1 base from J; bases unmatched to any gene: 5. The germline V gene has CDR1 MNHEY and CDR2 SMNVEV (reference sequence). The CDR3: CASSPDRVGTDTQYF. In DNA, the CDR3 is TGTGCCAGCAGTCCGGACAGGGTGGGCACAGATACGCAGTATTTT.

The chain joins TRBV19 to TRBJ2-5; TRBD1 matches at 10 bases. Germline assignment: CDR1 LNHDA and CDR2 SQIVND (reference sequence). The CDR3 has 17 amino acids. The junction had 13 bases not matched to a gene; V was cut back by 4 bases and J by 5 bases. CDR3 DNA sequence: TGTGCCAGTAGTACATGGGGGACAGGGGTTGTCGTGGAGACCCAGTACTTC. Its protein is CASSTWGTGVVVETQYF.

This clone has only a few counts. The chain uses TRBV7-2 and TRBJ2-7, with D perhaps TRBD1 (5 bases). The germline V gene encodes CDR1 SGHTA and CDR2 FQGNSA. Trimming shortened V by 5 bases and J by 3 bases, and 26 bases separated the two germline ends. CDR3 length equals 18 residues. CDR3 loop: CASSPTTVRTSYSYEQYF. CDR3 bases: TGTGCCAGCAGCCCAACGACAGTCCGTACATCCTATAGCTACGAGCAGTACTTC.

Only a few counts were recorded for this clone. The chain couples TRBV29-1 to TRBJ2-6; D might be TRBD2 (5 bases). V lost 3 bases and J lost 4, with 13 bases in between. The CDR3 spans 15 residues. CDR1 SQVTM and CDR2 ANQGSEA come from the germline V gene. The CDR3 DNA follows: TGCAGCGTTGATGAGGTGGGCGGGGGGGCCAACGTCCTGACTTTC. It codes for CSVDEVGGGANVLTF.

This clone has only a few counts. The chain couples TRBV5-6 to TRBJ1-2; 7 nucleotides agree with TRBD1. The V segment lost 4 bases and the J segment 8 bases; nucleotides outside the gene matches: 8. Germline-derived CDR1 and CDR2 are SGHDT and YYEEEE. The CDR3 covers 13 residues. For the CDR3, the DNA is TGTGCCAGCAGCCTACCGACAGGGCGCGGCTACACCTTC. Translation gives CASSLPTGRGYTF.

This sequence joins TRBV27 and TRBJ2-4; 11 nucleotides line up with TRBD1. The CDR3 totals 14 residues. The trim removed 5 bases at V and 7 bases at J, leaving 4 bases unmatched. Germline loops: CDR1 MNHEY, CDR2 SMNVEV (reference sequence). The CDR3 sequence is CASSPRDRGNIQYF. For the CDR3, the DNA is TGTGCCAGCAGTCCCCGGGACAGGGGGAACATTCAGTACTTC.

The chain has TRBV29-1 and TRBJ2-1; 11 nucleotides line up with TRBD2. Unmatched junction bases numbered 14, after V lost 7 bases and J lost 3 bases. The CDR3 covers 17 residues. Germline V gene data show CDR1 as SQVTM and CDR2 as ANQGSEA. The chain's CDR3 is CSAVLAGGRRRYNEQFF. The CDR3 nucleotides are TGCAGCGCCGTGCTAGCGGGAGGACGAAGACGCTACAATGAGCAGTTCTTC.

This clone was found a few times. The chain uses TRBV5-6 and TRBJ2-5; 9 bases line up with TRBD2. Germline V gene sequence: CDR1 SGHDT, CDR2 YYEEEE. The ends lost 5 bases at V and 1 base at J; junction bases unmatched: 6. The CDR3 has 15 residues. CDR3 sequence: CASRGIAGVQETQYF. The CDR3 nucleotides are TGTGCCAGCAGGGGTATAGCGGGAGTCCAAGAGACCCAGTACTTC. The entire variable domain, with the rest obtained from reference TRBV5-6 and TRBJ2-5, is as follows: DAGVTQSPTHLIKTRGQQVTLRCSPKSGHDTVSWYQQALGQGPQFIFQYYEEEERQRGNFPDRFSGHQFPNYSSELNVNALLLGDSALYLCASRGIAGVQETQYFGPGTRLLVL.

The rearrangement joins TRBV5-6 to TRBJ1-2; D not certain. Germline values: CDR1 SGHDT, CDR2 YYEEEE. Deletions cut 4 bases from V and 4 bases from J, with 11 bases between. The CDR3 contains 13 residues. CDR3 amino acids: CASSSNLIYGYTF. The CDR3 DNA is TGTGCCAGCAGCAGTAACTTAATCTATGGCTACACCTTC.

This clone was picked up a small number of times. The rearrangement links TRBV14 to TRBJ1-2; D perhaps matches TRBD1 (5 bases). Germline CDR1 and CDR2: SGHDN and FVKESK. CDR3 length: 14 residues. The germline V and J ends were trimmed by 0 bases and 8 bases, with 13 bases remaining between them. The CDR3 sequence: CASSQEYQGSGYTF. CDR3 bases: TGTGCCAGCAGCCAAGAATACCAGGGAAGCGGCTACACCTTC.

This chain uses TRBV9 with TRBJ2-5, with a possible D match to TRBD1 (5 bases). V gave up 7 bases and J gave up 5 bases, with 21 bases separating them. The CDR3 runs to 15 residues. CDR1 is SGDLS and CDR2 is YYNGEE in the germline V gene. CDR3 coding DNA: TGTGCCAGCTCACCTGAGATCGACAGACCGGAGACCCAGTACTTC. Its protein is CASSPEIDRPETQYF.

The table lists this clone with a few counts. The gene calls are TRBV18 and TRBJ2-7; TRBD1 might be the D (6 bases). V shed 6 bases and J shed 0 bases, with 9 bases lying between them. Germline V gives CDR1 KGHSH, CDR2 LQKENI. The CDR3 length is 13 residues. CDR3 in DNA: TGTGCCAGCTCCGACAGGAGCTCCTACGAGCAGTACTTC. As protein: CASSDRSSYEQYF.

The chain combines TRBV29-1 with TRBJ2-1; weak D call: TRBD2 (5 bases). CDR1 SQVTM and CDR2 ANQGSEA come from the germline V gene. V was cut by 7 bases and J by 2 bases, with 21 bases left in between. The CDR3 loop spans 16 amino acids. This chain's CDR3 is CSAATTEGRAYNEQFF. The CDR3 DNA is TGCAGCGCCGCAACAACCGAGGGCCGAGCCTACAATGAGCAGTTCTTC.

The CDR3: CASTPLGQGGYNEQFF. DNA for the CDR3: TGTGCCAGCACCCCACTCGGACAGGGAGGCTACAATGAGCAGTTCTTC. This chain joins TRBV28 and TRBJ2-1; 8 nucleotides align to TRBD1. J gave up 3 bases and V 7 bases, and 11 bases lay outside the gene matches. CDR3 length equals 16 residues. Germline V CDR1 and CDR2: MDHEN, SYDVKM.

This chain joins TRBV6-5 and TRBJ2-1, with D perhaps matching TRBD1 (6 bases). V lost 2 bases to trimming and J lost 0 bases, with 11 bases between them. The CDR3 loop spans 16 amino acids. Germline CDR1 and CDR2: MNHEY and SVGAGI. CDR3 protein: CASSYRRGSSYNEQFF. As DNA, the CDR3 is TGTGCCAGCAGTTACCGCAGGGGTAGCTCCTACAATGAGCAGTTCTTC.

This clone was seen only a few times. In nucleotides, the CDR3 is TGCGCCAGCAGTGAACGGTCCTCTGGAAACACCATATATTTT. Translation gives CASSERSSGNTIYF. The genes are TRBV10-2 and TRBJ1-3; no firm D call. V gave up 3 bases and J gave up 0 bases, with 6 bases separating them. This CDR3 comprises 14 residues. Germline V lookup: CDR1 WSHSY, CDR2 SAAADI.

This clone has only a few counts. This rearrangement joins TRBV5-4 to TRBJ2-3; TRBD2 agrees at 10 bases. This CDR3 is built from 15 residues. Germline V CDR1 and CDR2: SGHNT, YYREEE (reference sequence). The V and J ends lost 4 bases and 4 bases, in that order; junction bases with no gene match: 6. In DNA form, the CDR3 reads TGTGCCAGCAGCCAACTAGCGGGATTAGCAGATACGCAGTATTTT. Translating gives CASSQLAGLADTQYF.

Only a few counts were recorded for this clone. The rearrangement links TRBV25-1 to TRBJ2-1; the match to TRBD2 covers 10 bases. Trimming removed 6 bases from V and 4 bases from J; junction bases left unmatched: 6. The CDR3 has 15 amino acids. Germline V CDR1 and CDR2: MGHDK, SYGVNS. CDR3 in DNA: TGTGCCAGCAGGCTAGCGGGAGTATCGTACAATGAGCAGTTCTTC. Translation: CASRLAGVSYNEQFF.

This clone appeared a few times. The rearrangement uses TRBV6-1 and TRBJ2-5, with TRBD1 matching 8 bases. After removal of 3 bases from V and 7 bases from J, the junction contained 10 bases not matched to a gene. CDR3 length: 15 amino acids. The germline gives CDR1 MNHNS, CDR2 SASEGT. CDR3 sequence: CASSDIRGRTGTQYF. CDR3 sequence (DNA): TGTGCCAGCAGTGACATCAGGGGGCGCACCGGGACCCAGTACTTC.

The chain joins TRBV11-2 to TRBJ1-2, with D possibly TRBD1 on 5 matching bases. Germline values: CDR1 SGHAT, CDR2 FQNNGV. V gave up 1 base and J gave up 2 bases, with 8 bases separating them. The CDR3 is 14 amino acids. The CDR3 DNA sequence: TGTGCCAGCAGCTTAGTGGAGGGGAACTATGGCTACACCTTC. The encoded protein is CASSLVEGNYGYTF.

The gene calls are TRBV5-1 and TRBJ2-3; TRBD1 might be the D (5 bases). V shed 9 bases and J shed 3 bases, with 14 bases lying between them. Germline CDR1 and CDR2: SGHRS and YFSETQ. The CDR3 totals 13 residues. The CDR3 nucleotides read TGCGCCACCACCCCCCCAGGGACAGATACGCAGTATTTT. Amino acid sequence: CATTPPGTDTQYF.

J is TRBJ1-4 and V is TRBV6-5, with D uncertain. V lost 0 bases, J lost 8 bases, and 13 bases lay in between. CDR1 and CDR2 from the germline V gene are MNHEY and SVGAGI. The CDR3 covers 15 residues. CDR3 residues: CASSYSGGFNEKLFF. CDR3 coding DNA: TGTGCCAGCAGTTACTCGGGAGGATTTAACGAAAAACTGTTTTTT.

This chain links TRBV7-9 with TRBJ2-1, with TRBD2 identical over 11 bases. Trimming at V came to 2 bases and at J to 3 bases, leaving 6 bases not matched to a gene. The CDR3 loop spans 17 amino acids. The germline CDR1 and CDR2 sequences are SEHNR and FQNEAQ (reference sequence). The CDR3 spells CASSLRASGRFYNEQFF. The CDR3 bases are TGTGCCAGCAGCTTAAGGGCTAGCGGGAGGTTCTACAATGAGCAGTTCTTC.